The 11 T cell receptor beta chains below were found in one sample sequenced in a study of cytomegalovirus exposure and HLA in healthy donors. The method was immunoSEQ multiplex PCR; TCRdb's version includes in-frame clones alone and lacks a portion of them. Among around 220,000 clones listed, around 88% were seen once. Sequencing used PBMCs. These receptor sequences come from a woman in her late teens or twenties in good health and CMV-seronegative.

The CDR3, as DNA: TGTGCCATGCCCGGGGGGGCCCATTACAATGAGCAGTTCTTC. Its protein product is CAMPGGAHYNEQFF. The rearrangement uses TRBV27 and TRBJ2-1; 8 bases are shared with TRBD2. V shed 10 bases, J shed 4 bases, and the junction held 9 bases outside the gene matches. The CDR3 has 14 residues. Looked up from germline, CDR1 is MNHEY and CDR2 is SMNVEV (reference sequence).

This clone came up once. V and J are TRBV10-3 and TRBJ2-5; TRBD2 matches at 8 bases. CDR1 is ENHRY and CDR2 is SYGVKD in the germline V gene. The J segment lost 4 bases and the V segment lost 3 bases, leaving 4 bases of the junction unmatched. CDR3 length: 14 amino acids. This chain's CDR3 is CAISESGGTETQYF. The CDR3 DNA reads TGTGCCATCAGTGAATCGGGAGGGACAGAGACCCAGTACTTC.

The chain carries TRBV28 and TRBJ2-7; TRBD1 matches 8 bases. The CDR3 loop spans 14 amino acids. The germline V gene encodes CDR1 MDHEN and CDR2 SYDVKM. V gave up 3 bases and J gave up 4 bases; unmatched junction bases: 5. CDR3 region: CASSFQGAGYEQYF. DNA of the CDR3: TGTGCCAGCAGTTTTCAGGGGGCGGGTTACGAGCAGTACTTC.

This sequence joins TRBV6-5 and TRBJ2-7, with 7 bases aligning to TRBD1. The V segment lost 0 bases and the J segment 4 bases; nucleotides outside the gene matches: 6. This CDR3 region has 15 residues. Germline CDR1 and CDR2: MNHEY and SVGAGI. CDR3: CASSYSRQGVYEQYF. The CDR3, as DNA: TGTGCCAGCAGTTACTCTCGACAGGGAGTGTACGAGCAGTACTTC.

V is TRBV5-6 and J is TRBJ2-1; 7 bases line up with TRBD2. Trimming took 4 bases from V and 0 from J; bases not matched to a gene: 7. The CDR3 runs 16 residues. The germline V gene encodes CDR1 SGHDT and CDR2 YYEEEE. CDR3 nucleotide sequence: TGTGCCAGCAGCCCTGCTAGCGGAAGCTCCTACAATGAGCAGTTCTTC. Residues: CASSPASGSSYNEQFF.

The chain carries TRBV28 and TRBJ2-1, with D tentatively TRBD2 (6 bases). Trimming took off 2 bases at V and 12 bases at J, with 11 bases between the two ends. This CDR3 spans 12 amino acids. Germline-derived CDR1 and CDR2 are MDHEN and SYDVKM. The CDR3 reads CASSLIDGRQFF. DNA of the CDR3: TGTGCCAGCAGTTTAATAGACGGGAGGCAGTTCTTC.

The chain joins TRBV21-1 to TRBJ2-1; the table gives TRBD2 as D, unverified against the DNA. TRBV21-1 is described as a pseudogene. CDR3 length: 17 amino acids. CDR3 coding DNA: TGTGCCAGCAGCAAAGCTAGTGGGAGGGCCTCTCGCAATGAGCAGTTCTTC. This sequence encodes CASSKASGRASRNEQFF.

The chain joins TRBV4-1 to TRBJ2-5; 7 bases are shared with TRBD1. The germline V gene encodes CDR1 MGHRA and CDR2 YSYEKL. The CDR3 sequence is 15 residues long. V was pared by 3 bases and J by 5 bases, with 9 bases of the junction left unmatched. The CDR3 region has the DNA TGCGCCAGCAGCCAGGGACAGTTTCTTGACGAGACCCAGTACTTC. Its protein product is CASSQGQFLDETQYF.

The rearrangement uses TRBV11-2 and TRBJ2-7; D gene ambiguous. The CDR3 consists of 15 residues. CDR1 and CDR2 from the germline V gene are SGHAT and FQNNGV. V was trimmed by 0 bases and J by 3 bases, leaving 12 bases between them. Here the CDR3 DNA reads TGTGCCAGCAGCTTAGATCCGTCCGTATTCTACGAGCAGTACTTC. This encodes CASSLDPSVFYEQYF.

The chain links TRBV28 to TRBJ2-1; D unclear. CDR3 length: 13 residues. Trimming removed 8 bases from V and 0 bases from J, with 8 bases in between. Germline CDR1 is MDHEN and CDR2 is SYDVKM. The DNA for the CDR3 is TGTGCCAGCGTCTTAAACTCCTACAATGAGCAGTTCTTC. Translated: CASVLNSYNEQFF. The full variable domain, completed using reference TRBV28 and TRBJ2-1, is DVKVTQSSRYLVKRTGEKVFLECVQDMDHENMFWYRQDPGLGLRLIYFSYDVKMKEKGDIPEGYSVSREKKERFSLILESASTNQTSMYLCASVLNSYNEQFFGPGTRLTVL.

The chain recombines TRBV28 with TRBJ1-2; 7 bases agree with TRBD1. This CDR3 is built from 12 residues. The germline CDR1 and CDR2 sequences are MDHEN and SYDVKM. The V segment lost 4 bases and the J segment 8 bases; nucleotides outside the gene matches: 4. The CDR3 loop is CASSSQGRGYTF. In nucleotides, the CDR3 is TGTGCCAGCAGTTCACAGGGGCGCGGCTACACCTTC.